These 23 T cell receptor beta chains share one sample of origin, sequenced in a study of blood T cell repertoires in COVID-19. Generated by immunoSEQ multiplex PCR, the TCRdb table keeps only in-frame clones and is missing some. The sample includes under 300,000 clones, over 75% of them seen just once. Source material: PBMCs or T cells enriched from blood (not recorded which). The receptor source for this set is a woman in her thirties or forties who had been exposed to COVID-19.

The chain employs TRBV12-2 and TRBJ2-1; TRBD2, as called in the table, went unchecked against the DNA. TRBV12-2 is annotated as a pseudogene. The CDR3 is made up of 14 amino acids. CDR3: CASRPMEGTGEQFF. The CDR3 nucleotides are TGTGCAAGTCGCCCTATGGAGGGGACGGGTGAGCAGTTCTTC.

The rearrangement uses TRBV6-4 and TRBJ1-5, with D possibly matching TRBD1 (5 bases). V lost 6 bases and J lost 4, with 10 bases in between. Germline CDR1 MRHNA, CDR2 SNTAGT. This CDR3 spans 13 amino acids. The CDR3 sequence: CASSRDSNQPQHF. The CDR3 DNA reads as TGTGCCAGCAGCCGGGACTCGAATCAGCCCCAGCATTTT.

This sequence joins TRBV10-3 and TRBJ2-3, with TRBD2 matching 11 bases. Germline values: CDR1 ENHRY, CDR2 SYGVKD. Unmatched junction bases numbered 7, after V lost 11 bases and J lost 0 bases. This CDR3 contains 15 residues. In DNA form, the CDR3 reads TGTGCCGTACTAGCGGGAGCACGGAGCACAGATACGCAGTATTTT. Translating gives CAVLAGARSTDTQYF.

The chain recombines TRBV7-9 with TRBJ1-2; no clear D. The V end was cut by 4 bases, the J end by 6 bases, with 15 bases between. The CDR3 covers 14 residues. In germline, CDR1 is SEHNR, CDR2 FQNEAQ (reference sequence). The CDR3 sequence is CASSSSLTRDGYTF. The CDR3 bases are TGTGCCAGCAGCTCTAGCCTGACCCGCGATGGCTACACCTTC.

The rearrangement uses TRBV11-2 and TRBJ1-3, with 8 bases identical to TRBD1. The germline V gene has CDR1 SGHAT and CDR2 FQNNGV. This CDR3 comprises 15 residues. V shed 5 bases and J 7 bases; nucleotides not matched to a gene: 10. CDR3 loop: CASSVQGAKGNTIYF. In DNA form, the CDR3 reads TGTGCCAGCAGCGTCCAGGGGGCGAAGGGCAACACCATATATTTT.

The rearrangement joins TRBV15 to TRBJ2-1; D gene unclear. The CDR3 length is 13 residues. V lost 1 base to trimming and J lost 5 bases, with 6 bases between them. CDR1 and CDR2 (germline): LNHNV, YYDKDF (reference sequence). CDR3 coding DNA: TGTGCCACCAGCAGAGCACAGAACAATGAGCAGTTCTTC. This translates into CATSRAQNNEQFF.

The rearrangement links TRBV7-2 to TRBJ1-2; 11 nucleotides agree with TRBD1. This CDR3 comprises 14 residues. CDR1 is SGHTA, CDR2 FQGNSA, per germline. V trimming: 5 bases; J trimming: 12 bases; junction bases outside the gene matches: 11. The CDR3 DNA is TGTGCCAGCAGCATCCCGGGACAGGGGGTTAAAAACACCTTC. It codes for CASSIPGQGVKNTF.

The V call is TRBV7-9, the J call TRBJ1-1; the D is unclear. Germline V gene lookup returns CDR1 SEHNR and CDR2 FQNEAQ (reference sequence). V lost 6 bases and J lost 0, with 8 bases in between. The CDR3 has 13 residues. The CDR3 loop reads CASSLMLNTEAFF. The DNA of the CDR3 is TGTGCCAGCAGTCTAATGCTGAACACTGAAGCTTTCTTT.

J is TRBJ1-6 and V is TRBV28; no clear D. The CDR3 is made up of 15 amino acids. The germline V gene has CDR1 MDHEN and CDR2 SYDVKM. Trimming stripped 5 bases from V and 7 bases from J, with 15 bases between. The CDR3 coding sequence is TGTGCCAGCAGTGGACTCGCTGAAGGGAATTCACCCCTCCACTTT. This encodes CASSGLAEGNSPLHF.

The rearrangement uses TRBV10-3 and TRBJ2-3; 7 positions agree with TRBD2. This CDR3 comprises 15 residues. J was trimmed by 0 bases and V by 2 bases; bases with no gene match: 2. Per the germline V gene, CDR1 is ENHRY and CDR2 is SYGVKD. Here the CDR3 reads CAISEGTTSTDTQYF. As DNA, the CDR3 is TGTGCCATCAGTGAGGGGACTACGAGCACAGATACGCAGTATTTT.

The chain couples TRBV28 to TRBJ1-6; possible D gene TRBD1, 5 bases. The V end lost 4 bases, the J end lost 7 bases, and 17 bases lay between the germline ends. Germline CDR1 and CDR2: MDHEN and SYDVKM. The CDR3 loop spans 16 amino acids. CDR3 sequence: CASSSGGRARNSPLHF. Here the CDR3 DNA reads TGTGCCAGCAGTTCGGGAGGCAGGGCTCGGAATTCACCCCTCCACTTT.

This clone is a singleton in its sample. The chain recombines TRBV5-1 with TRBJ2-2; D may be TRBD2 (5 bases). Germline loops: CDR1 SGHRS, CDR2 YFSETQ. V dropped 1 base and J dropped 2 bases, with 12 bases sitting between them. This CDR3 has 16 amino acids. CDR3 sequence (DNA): TGCGCCAGCAGCTTGACTGGGAGTCCAAACACCGGGGAGCTGTTTTTT. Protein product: CASSLTGSPNTGELFF.

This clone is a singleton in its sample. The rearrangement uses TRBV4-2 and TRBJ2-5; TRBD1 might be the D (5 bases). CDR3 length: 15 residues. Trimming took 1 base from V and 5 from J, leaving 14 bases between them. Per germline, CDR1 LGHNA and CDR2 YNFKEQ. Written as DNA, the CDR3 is TGTGCCAGCAGCCAAGGGTGGACACTGGGGGAGACCCAGTACTTC. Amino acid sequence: CASSQGWTLGETQYF.

The CDR3 DNA follows: TGTGCCAGCGGATTGTCGGGGACTAGCGGGAGAAGGACGAATGAGCAGTTCTTC. It translates to CASGLSGTSGRRTNEQFF. This sequence joins TRBV7-3 and TRBJ2-1; 14 nucleotides align to TRBD2. The CDR3 extends over 18 amino acids. V lost 8 bases and J lost 7; bases outside the gene matches: 16. CDR1 is SGHTA and CDR2 is FQGTGA in the germline V gene.

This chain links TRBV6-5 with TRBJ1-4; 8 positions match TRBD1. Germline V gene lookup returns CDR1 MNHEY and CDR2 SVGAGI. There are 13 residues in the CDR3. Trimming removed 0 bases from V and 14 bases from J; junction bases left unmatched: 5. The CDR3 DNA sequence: TGTGCCAGCAGTTACTCGTCGGGACAGGCTCTGTTTTTT. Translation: CASSYSSGQALFF.

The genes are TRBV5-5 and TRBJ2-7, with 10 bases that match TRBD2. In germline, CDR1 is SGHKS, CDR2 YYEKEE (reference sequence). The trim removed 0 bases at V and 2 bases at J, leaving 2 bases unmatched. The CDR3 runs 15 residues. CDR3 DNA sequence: TGTGCCAGCAGCTTGGTACTAGCGGGGACCTACGAGCAGTACTTC. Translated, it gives CASSLVLAGTYEQYF.

The CDR3 bases are TGTGCCAGCCAGCCAAGCGGGAGCGGCCCAGATACGCAGTATTTT. Its translation is CASQPSGSGPDTQYF. This chain joins TRBV6-6 and TRBJ2-3; 8 nucleotides line up with TRBD2. CDR3 size: 15 residues. The germline V gene encodes CDR1 MNHNY and CDR2 SVGAGI (reference sequence). Losses at the gene ends were 8 bases for V and 4 bases for J; bases not matched to a gene: 11.

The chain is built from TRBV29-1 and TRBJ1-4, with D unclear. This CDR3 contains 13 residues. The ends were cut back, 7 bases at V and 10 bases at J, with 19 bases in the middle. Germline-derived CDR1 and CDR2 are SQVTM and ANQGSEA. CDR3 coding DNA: TGCAGCGCCAGGACTGCACTGAAGGGAAAACTGTTTTTT. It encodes CSARTALKGKLFF. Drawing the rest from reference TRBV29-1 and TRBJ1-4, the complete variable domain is SAVISQKPSRDICQRGTSLTIQCQVDSQVTMMFWYRQQPGQSLTLIATANQGSEATYESGFVIDKFPISRPNLTFSTLTVSNMSPEDSSIYLCSARTALKGKLFFGSGTQLSVL.

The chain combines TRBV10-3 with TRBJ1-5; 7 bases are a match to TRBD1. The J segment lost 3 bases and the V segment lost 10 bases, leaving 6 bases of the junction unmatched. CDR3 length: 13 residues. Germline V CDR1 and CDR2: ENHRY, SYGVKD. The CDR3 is CATAGTDNQPQHF. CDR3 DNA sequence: TGTGCCACAGCCGGGACAGACAATCAGCCCCAGCATTTT.

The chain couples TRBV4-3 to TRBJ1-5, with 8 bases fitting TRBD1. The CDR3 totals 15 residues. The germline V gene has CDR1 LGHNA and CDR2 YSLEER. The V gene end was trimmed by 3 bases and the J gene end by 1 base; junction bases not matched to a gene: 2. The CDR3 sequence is CASSHRTGSNQPQHF. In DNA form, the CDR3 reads TGCGCCAGCAGCCACAGGACAGGGAGCAATCAGCCCCAGCATTTT.

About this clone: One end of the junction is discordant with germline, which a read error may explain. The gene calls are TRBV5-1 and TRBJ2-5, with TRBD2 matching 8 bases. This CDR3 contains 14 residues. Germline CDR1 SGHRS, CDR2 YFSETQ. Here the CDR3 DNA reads TGTGCCAGCAGCGCCCCGGGAGGGGCCGAGACCCAGTACTTC. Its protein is CASSAPGGAETQYF.

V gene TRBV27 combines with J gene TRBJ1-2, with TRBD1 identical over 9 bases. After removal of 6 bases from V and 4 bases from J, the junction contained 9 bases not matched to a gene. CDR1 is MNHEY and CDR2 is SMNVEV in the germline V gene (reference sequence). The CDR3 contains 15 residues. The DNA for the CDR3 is TGTGCCAGCAGCCTTGGACAGGGGATATCCTATGGCTACACCTTC. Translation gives CASSLGQGISYGYTF.

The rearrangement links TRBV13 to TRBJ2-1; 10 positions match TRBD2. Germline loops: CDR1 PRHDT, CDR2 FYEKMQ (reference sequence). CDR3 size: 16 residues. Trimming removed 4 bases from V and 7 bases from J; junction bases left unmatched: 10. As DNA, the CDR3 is TGTGCCAGCAGCTCTTATCTAGCGGGGGTAGCGAATGAGCAGTTCTTC. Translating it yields CASSSYLAGVANEQFF.